This TCR beta chain emerged from a study of blood T cell repertoires in COVID-19. Overall study context: Some COVID-19 samples were acute and others convalescent; all came from the United States, Italy and Spain. T cells, B-cell-depleted T cells, or PBMCs supplied cDNA or gDNA.

The V segment lost 1 base and the J segment 1 base; nucleotides outside the gene matches: 19. The CDR3 consists of 21 residues. In germline, CDR1 is MGHRA, CDR2 YSYEKL. Per the original methods: The assay estimated nucleated cells by amplifying reference gene primers. Produced via immunoSEQ multiplex PCR; TCRdb's table is partial and in-frame only. V, J and clone size reflect that table, while D and trimming were determined from the DNA. The table has hundreds of thousands of clones, approximately 90% seen once. The chain has TRBV4-1 and TRBJ2-5; the match to TRBD1 covers 9 bases. Specimen: peripheral blood. This sequence was found in a woman in her thirties who had recovered from COVID-19. CDR3 sequence reads: CASSQAQTGTGLERTQETQYF. Written as DNA, the CDR3 is TGCGCCAGCAGCCAAGCCCAAACCGGGACAGGGTTAGAACGAACCCAAGAGACCCAGTACTTC.